Following are 10 T cell receptor beta chains from one sample sequenced in a study of blood T cell repertoires in COVID-19. Assay used: immunoSEQ multiplex PCR; TCRdb lists only in-frame clones, some missing. The profile shows around 120,000 clones, approximately 87% of them singletons. Sequenced: peripheral blood. The receptors come from a man younger than 40 with acute or convalescent COVID-19.

This clone occurred a few times. CDR3: CASSPGLYNEQFF. As DNA, the CDR3 is TGTGCCAGCTCACCGGGACTTTACAATGAGCAGTTCTTC. The chain recombines TRBV18 with TRBJ2-1; possibly TRBD2 for D (6 bases). The CDR3 sequence is 13 residues long. V was pared by 3 bases and J by 4 bases, with 7 bases between. Germline values: CDR1 KGHSH, CDR2 LQKENI.

The rearrangement uses TRBV6-2 or TRBV6-3 and TRBJ1-2; D unclear. V lost 5 bases and J lost 4, with 14 bases in between. The length of the CDR3 is 14 residues. From germline, CDR1 is MNHEY and CDR2 SVGEGT. The DNA for the CDR3 is TGTGCCAGCAGTCAGCCTCCGAGCGGCTATGGCTACACCTTC. Protein: CASSQPPSGYGYTF.

CDR3 sequence: CASSSTGQGWADTQYF. CDR3 bases: TGTGCCAGCAGCTCGACAGGGCAGGGTTGGGCAGATACGCAGTATTTT. V usage is TRBV7-3 and J usage is TRBJ2-3; the match to TRBD1 covers 7 bases. V dropped 4 bases and J dropped 4; count of bases not matched to a gene: 11. Germline CDR1 and CDR2: SGHTA and FQGTGA. CDR3 length: 16 residues.

The chain employs TRBV6-4 and TRBJ2-7; D remains unclear. Deletions cut 2 bases from V and 3 bases from J, with 5 bases between. The germline CDR1 and CDR2 sequences are MRHNA and SNTAGT. The CDR3 is 12 amino acids. As DNA, the CDR3 is TGTGCCAGCAGTGACAACTTCTACGAGCAGTACTTC. Its translation: CASSDNFYEQYF.

This clone was observed once. The chain carries TRBV2 and TRBJ2-3, with 7 bases identical to TRBD2. The CDR3 is 14 amino acids. CDR1 and CDR2 (germline): SNHLY, FYNNEI. Trimming removed 6 bases from V and 6 bases from J; junction bases left unmatched: 9. The CDR3 loop reads CASSRTSSEDTQYF. CDR3 nucleotide sequence: TGTGCCAGCAGCCGGACTAGTTCAGAGGATACGCAGTATTTT. The full variable domain, in which reference TRBV2 and TRBJ2-3 provide the parts outside the CDR3, is EPEVTQTPSHQVTQMGQEVILRCVPISNHLYFYWYRQILGQKVEFLVSFYNNEISEKSEIFDDQFSVERPDGSNFTLKIRSTKLEDSAMYFCASSRTSSEDTQYFGPGTRLTVL.

This chain uses TRBV6-6 with TRBJ1-4, with D perhaps matching TRBD1 (5 bases). Looked up from germline, CDR1 is MNHNY and CDR2 is SVGAGI (reference sequence). The CDR3 contains 16 residues. Trimming took off 6 bases at V and 3 bases at J, with 17 bases between the two ends. CDR3 loop: CASSAQFRAANEKLFF. In DNA form, the CDR3 reads TGTGCCAGCAGCGCCCAATTCAGGGCGGCTAATGAAAAACTGTTTTTT.

The chain joins TRBV5-4 to TRBJ1-2; D perhaps matches TRBD1 (6 bases). V dropped 4 bases and J dropped 8 bases, with 18 bases sitting between them. Per germline, CDR1 SGHNT and CDR2 YYREEE (reference sequence). The CDR3 consists of 14 residues. CDR3 nucleotides: TGTGCCAGCAGCCCATGGGGGCAGGGGAGCGGCTACACCTTC. Translating gives CASSPWGQGSGYTF.

This chain links TRBV7-9 with TRBJ2-2; D may be TRBD2 (6 bases). The CDR3 is 17 residues long. V lost 5 bases, J lost 6 bases, and 22 bases lay in between. Per germline, CDR1 SEHNR and CDR2 FQNEAQ (reference sequence). In DNA form, the CDR3 reads TGTGCCAGCAGCCACCTGCTGGGGGAAGGGGAGGCCGGGGAGCTGTTTTTT. This encodes CASSHLLGEGEAGELFF.

This chain connects TRBV9 to TRBJ2-7; D possibly corresponds to TRBD2 (6 bases). Germline V gene data show CDR1 as SGDLS and CDR2 as YYNGEE. Trimming took off 0 bases at V and 9 bases at J, with 16 bases between the two ends. This CDR3 is 14 amino acids long. The CDR3 loop reads CASSVESRGGAQYF. The CDR3 DNA reads TGTGCCAGCAGCGTAGAGTCAAGGGGAGGTGCGCAGTACTTC.

This rearrangement joins TRBV29-1 to TRBJ1-2; D is uncertain. Germline CDR1 reads SQVTM; CDR2 reads ANQGSEA. The CDR3 loop spans 12 amino acids. The V and J ends lost 2 bases and 4 bases respectively, with 8 bases between them. CDR3 in amino acids: CSVERAIYGYTF. Here the CDR3 DNA reads TGCAGCGTTGAAAGAGCCATCTATGGCTACACCTTC.